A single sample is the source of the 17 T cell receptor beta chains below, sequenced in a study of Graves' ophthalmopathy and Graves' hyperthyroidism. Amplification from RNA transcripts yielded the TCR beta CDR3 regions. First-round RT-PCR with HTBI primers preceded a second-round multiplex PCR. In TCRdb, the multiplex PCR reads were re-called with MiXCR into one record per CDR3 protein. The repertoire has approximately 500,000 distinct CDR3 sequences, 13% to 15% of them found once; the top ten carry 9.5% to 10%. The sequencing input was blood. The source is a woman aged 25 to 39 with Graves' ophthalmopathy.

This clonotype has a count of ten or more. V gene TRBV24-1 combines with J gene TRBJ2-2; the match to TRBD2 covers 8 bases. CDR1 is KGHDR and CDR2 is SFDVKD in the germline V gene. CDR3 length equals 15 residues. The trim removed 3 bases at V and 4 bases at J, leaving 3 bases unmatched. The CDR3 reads CATSDIGTSTGELFF. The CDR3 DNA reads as TGTGCCACCAGTGATATCGGGACTAGCACCGGGGAGCTGTTTTTT.

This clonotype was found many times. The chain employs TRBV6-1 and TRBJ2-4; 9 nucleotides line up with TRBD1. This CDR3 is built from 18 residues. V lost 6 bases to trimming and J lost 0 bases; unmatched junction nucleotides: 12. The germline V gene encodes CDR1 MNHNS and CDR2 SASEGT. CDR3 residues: CASRPGQGINLAKNIQYF. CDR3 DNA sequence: TGTGCCAGCAGGCCGGGACAGGGTATTAACCTAGCCAAAAACATTCAGTACTTC.

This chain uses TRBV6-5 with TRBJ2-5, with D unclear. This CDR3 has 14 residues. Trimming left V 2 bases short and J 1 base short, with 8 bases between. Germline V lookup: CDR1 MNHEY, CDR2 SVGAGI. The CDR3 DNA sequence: TGTGCCAGCAGTTACCAGGCCTTCCAAGAGACCCAGTACTTC. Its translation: CASSYQAFQETQYF.

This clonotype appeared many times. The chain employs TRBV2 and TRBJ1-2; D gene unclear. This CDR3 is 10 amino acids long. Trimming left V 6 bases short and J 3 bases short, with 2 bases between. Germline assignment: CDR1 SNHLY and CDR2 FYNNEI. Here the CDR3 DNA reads TGTGCCAGCAGGGACTATGGCTACACCTTC. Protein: CASRDYGYTF.

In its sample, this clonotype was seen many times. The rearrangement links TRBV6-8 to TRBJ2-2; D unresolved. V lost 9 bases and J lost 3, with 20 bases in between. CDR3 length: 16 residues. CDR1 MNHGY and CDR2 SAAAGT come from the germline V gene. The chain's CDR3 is CASHLEVPLDTGELFF. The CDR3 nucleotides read TGTGCCAGTCACCTCGAGGTACCTCTCGACACCGGGGAGCTGTTTTTT.

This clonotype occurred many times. As DNA, the CDR3 is TGTGCCAGCAGGCCCCATGGGGACACTGAAGCTTTCTTT. As protein: CASRPHGDTEAFF. The J gene is TRBJ1-1, the V gene TRBV28; D unclear. V dropped 6 bases and J dropped 3 bases, with 11 bases sitting between them. Looked up from germline, CDR1 is MDHEN and CDR2 is SYDVKM. CDR3 length: 13 residues.

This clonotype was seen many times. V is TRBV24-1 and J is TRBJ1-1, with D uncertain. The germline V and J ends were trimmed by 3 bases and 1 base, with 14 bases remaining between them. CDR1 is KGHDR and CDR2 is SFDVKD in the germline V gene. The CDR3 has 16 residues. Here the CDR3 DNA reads TGTGCCACCAGTGATCGAGGGCGGGGAGAGAACACTGAAGCTTTCTTT. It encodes CATSDRGRGENTEAFF.

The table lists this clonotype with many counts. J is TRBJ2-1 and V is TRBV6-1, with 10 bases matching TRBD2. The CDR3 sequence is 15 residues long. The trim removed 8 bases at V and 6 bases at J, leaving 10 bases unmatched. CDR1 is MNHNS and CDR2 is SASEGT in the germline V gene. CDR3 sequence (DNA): TGTGCCAGCCGAGGAGCGGGAGGGAGGACCAATGAGCAGTTCTTC. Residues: CASRGAGGRTNEQFF.

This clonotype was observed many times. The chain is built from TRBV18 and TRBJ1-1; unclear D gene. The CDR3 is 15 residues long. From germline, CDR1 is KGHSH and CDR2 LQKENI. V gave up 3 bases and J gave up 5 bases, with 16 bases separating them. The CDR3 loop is CASSPQNGRSTEAFF. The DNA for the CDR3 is TGTGCCAGCTCACCCCAGAATGGCAGGTCAACTGAAGCTTTCTTT.

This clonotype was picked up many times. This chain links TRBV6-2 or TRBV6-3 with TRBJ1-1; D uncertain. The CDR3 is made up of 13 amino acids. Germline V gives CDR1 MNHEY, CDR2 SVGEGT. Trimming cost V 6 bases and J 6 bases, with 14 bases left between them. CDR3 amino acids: CASSQAGVAEAFF. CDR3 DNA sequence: TGTGCCAGCAGCCAGGCGGGAGTAGCTGAAGCTTTCTTT.

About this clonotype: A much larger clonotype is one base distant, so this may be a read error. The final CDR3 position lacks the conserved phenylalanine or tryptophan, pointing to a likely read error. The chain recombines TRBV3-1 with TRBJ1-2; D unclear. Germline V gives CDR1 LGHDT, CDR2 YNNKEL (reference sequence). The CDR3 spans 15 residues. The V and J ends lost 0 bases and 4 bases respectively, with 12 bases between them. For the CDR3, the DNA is TGTGCCAGCAGCCAAGATCAAAGACACCCCTATGGCTACACCGTC. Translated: CASSQDQRHPYGYTV.

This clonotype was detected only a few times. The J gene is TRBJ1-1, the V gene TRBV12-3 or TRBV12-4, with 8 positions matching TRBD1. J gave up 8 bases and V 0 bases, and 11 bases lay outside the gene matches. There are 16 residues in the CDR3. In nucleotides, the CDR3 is TGTGCCAGCAGTTTAGCGCGACTCGGGGCAGGGGGCGAAGCTTTCTTT. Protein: CASSLARLGAGGEAFF.

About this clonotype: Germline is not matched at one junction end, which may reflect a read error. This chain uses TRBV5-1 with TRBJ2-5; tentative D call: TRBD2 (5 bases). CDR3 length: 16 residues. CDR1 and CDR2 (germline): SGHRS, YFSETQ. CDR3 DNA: TGCGCCAGCAGCCCGCTCGCGGGCCGGGTCCAAGAGACCAAGTACTTC. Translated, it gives CASSPLAGRVQETKYF.

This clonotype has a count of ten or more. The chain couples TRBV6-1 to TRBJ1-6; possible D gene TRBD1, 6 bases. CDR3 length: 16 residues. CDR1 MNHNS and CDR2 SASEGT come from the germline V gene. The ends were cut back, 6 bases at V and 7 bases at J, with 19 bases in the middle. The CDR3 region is CASRAQTGWGNSPLHF. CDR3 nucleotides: TGTGCCAGCAGGGCCCAGACAGGTTGGGGGAATTCACCCCTCCACTTT.

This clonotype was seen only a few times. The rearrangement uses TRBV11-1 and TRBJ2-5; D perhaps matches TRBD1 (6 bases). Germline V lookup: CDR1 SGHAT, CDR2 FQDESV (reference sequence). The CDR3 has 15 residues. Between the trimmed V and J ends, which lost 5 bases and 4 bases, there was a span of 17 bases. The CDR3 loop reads CASSQQGSGGETQYF. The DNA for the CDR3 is TGTGCCAGCAGCCAACAGGGAAGTGGCGGAGAGACCCAGTACTTC.

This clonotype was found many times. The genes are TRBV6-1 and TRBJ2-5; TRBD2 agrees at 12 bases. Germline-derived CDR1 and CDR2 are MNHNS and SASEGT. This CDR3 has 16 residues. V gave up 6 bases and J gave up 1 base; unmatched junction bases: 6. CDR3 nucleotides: TGTGCCAGCAGCGCGACTAGCGGGAGCTCCCAAGAGACCCAGTACTTC. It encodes CASSATSGSSQETQYF.

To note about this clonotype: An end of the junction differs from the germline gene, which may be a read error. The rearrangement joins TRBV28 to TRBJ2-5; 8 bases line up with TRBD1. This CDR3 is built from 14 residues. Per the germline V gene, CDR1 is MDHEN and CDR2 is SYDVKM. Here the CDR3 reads CASSRRQGRLSQYF. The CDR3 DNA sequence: TGTGCCAGCAGTCGCCGACAGGGGAGGCTCTCCCAATACTTC.